This T cell receptor beta chain was sequenced for a study of blood T cell repertoires in COVID-19. Deletions cut 10 bases from V and 0 bases from J, with 13 bases between. The CDR3 is 14 amino acids. In germline, CDR1 is LNHDA, CDR2 SQIVND (reference sequence). Generated by immunoSEQ multiplex PCR, the TCRdb table keeps only in-frame clones and is missing some. Among tens of thousands of clones listed, almost 85% were seen once. The chain couples TRBV19 to TRBJ1-3, with D perhaps TRBD1 (6 bases). The sequenced material came from peripheral blood. This TCR was sampled from a man aged 70-80 years with acute or convalescent COVID-19. The CDR3 coding sequence is TGTGCCACGGGCAGGGGAGCCTCTGGAAACACCATATATTTT. This sequence encodes CATGRGASGNTIYF.